The present T cell receptor (beta chain) was sequenced within a study of blood T cell repertoires in COVID-19. Background on the study: Donors in the United States, Italy and Spain gave samples during acute or convalescent COVID-19. T cells, B-cell-depleted T cells, or PBMCs provided the cDNA or gDNA that served as material.

As handled by the study authors: How many nucleated cells were present was estimated from reference gene primer amplification. Clones were sequenced by immunoSEQ multiplex PCR, and TCRdb holds only the in-frame ones, with some missing. That table gives V, J and clone size, and the DNA gave D and trimming. This repertoire shows some 290,000 clones, about nine tenths found once; its top ten account for 2% to 2.5%. Germline lookup yields CDR1 MNHEY and CDR2 SMNVEV (reference sequence). The CDR3 is made up of 16 amino acids. Germline trimming cut 5 bases from V and 0 bases from J; bases unmatched to any gene: 8.

The specimen sequenced was peripheral blood. The rearrangement links TRBV27 to TRBJ2-3, with 7 positions matching TRBD1. This TCR was recovered from a woman aged 45 to 65 who had recovered from COVID-19. CDR3 sequence reads: CASSPIDRVSTDTQYF. The CDR3 bases are TGTGCCAGCAGTCCCATCGACAGGGTTAGCACAGATACGCAGTATTTT.